The text below deals with one TCR beta chain. The source of the sample is a study of blood T cell repertoires in COVID-19. Per the authors' pipeline: From reference gene primer amplification, estimates of nucleated cell counts were derived. Produced via immunoSEQ multiplex PCR; TCRdb's table is partial and in-frame only. The V and J calls and the clone size are those of that table, but D and trimming were determined from the DNA. The sample lists just under 95,000 clones, about 78% occurring once. Germline assignment: CDR1 SNHLY and CDR2 FYNNEI. V was clipped by 6 bases and J by 4 bases; unmatched bases: 3. The CDR3 has 13 residues.

Sequencing input: peripheral blood. The TCR originated in a man in his fifties who had recovered from COVID-19. The chain links TRBV2 to TRBJ2-3; the match to TRBD1 covers 8 bases. CDR3 DNA sequence: TGTGCCAGCAGACCGGACAGGGCAGATACGCAGTATTTT. This gives the protein CASRPDRADTQYF.